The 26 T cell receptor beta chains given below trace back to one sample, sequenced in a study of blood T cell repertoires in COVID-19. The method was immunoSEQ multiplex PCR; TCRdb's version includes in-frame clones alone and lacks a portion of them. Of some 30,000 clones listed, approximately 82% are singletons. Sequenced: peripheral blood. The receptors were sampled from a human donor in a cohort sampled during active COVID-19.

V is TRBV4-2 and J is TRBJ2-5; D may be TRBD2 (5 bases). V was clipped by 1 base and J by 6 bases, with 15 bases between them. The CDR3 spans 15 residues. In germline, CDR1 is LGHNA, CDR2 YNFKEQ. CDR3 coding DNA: TGTGCCAGCAGCCAAGCCCCGACCGGGGAAAAGACCCAGTACTTC. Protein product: CASSQAPTGEKTQYF.

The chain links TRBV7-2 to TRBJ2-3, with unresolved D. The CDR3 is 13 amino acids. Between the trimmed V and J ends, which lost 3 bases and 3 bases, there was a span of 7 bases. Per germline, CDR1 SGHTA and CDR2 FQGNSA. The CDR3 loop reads CASSFGFTDTQYF. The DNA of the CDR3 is TGTGCCAGCAGCTTCGGGTTTACAGATACGCAGTATTTT.

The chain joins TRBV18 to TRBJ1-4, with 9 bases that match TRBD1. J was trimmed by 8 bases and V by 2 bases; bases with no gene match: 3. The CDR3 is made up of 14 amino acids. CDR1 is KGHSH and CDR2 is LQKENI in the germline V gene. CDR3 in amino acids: CASSPGQGPEKLFF. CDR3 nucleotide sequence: TGTGCCAGCTCACCAGGACAGGGGCCCGAAAAACTGTTTTTT.

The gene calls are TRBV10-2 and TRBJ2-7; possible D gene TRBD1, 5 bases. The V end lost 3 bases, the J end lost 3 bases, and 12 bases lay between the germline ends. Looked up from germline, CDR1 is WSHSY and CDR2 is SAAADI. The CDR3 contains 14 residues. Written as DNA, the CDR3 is TGCGCCAGCAGTGAACCCAGGGCAATCTACGAGCAGTACTTC. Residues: CASSEPRAIYEQYF.

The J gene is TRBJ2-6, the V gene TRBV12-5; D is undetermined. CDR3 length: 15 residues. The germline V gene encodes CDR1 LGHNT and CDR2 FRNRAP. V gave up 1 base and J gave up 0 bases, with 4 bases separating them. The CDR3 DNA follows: TGTGCTAGTGGTTTGGGAGCCTCTGGGGCCAACGTCCTGACTTTC. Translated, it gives CASGLGASGANVLTF.

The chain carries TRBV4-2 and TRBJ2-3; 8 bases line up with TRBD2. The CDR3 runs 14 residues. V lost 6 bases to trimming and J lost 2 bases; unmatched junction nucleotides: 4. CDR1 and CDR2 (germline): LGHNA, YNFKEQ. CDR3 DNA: TGTGCCAGCAGTGAAGCGGGGGTCACAGATACGCAGTATTTT. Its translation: CASSEAGVTDTQYF.

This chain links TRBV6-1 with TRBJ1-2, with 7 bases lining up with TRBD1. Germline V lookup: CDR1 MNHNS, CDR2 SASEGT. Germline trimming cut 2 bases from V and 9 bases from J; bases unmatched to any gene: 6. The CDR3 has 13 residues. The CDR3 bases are TGTGCCAGCAGTGAACCCTCCAGGGGGAGCTACACCTTC. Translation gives CASSEPSRGSYTF.

CDR3 sequence reads: CASSPGTGGLATQYF. The CDR3 DNA reads as TGTGCCAGCAGCCCCGGGACAGGGGGCCTGGCGACCCAGTACTTC. The chain employs TRBV7-9 and TRBJ2-5; the match to TRBD1 covers 12 bases. Germline trimming cut 5 bases from V and 7 bases from J; bases unmatched to any gene: 8. In germline, CDR1 is SEHNR, CDR2 FQNEAQ (reference sequence). The CDR3 covers 15 residues. Complete variable domain (other parts from reference TRBV7-9 and TRBJ2-5): DTGVSQNPRHKITKRGQNVTFRCDPISEHNRLYWYRQTLGQGPEFLTYFQNEAQLEKSRLLSDRFSAERPKGSFSTLEIQRTEQGDSAMYLCASSPGTGGLATQYFGPGTRLLVL.

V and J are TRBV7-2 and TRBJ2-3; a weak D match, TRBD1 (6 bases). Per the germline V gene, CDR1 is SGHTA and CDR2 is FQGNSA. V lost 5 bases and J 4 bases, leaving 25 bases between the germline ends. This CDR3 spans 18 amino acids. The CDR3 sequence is CASSVSKGTTYGSDTQYF. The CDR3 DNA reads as TGTGCCAGCAGCGTTAGTAAGGGGACAACCTACGGATCAGATACGCAGTATTTT.

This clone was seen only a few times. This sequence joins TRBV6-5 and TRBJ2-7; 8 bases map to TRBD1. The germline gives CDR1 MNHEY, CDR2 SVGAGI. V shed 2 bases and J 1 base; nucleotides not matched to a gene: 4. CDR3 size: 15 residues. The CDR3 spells CASSYGWTGSYEQYF. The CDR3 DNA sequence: TGTGCCAGCAGTTACGGGTGGACAGGGTCCTACGAGCAGTACTTC.

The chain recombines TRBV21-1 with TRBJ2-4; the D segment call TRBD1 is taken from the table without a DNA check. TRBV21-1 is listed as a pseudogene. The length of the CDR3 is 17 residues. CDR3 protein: CASSKGTGDGAKNIQYF. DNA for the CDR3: TGTGCCAGCAGCAAGGGGACAGGGGATGGGGCCAAAAACATTCAGTACTTC.

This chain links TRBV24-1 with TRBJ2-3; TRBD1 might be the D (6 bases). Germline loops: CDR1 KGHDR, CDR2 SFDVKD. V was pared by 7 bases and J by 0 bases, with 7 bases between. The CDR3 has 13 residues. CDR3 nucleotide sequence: TGTGCCACCAGGGACAGTAGCACAGATACGCAGTATTTT. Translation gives CATRDSSTDTQYF.

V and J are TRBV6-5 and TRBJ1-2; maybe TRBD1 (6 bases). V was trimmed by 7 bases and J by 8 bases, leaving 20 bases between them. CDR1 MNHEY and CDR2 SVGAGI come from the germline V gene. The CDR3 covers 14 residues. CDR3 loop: CASNPNNPGEGYTF. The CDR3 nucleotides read TGTGCCAGCAACCCCAATAATCCAGGGGAGGGCTACACCTTC.

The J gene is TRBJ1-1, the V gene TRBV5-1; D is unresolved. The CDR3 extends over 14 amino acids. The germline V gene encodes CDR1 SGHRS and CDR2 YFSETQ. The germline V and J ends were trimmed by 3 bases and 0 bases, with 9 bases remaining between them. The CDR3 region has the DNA TGCGCCAGCAGCTCACTGTTTGTGAACACTGAAGCTTTCTTT. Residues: CASSSLFVNTEAFF.

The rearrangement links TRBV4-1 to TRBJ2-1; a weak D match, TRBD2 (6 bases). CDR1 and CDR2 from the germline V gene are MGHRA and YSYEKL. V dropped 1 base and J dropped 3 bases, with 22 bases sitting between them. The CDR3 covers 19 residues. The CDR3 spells CASSQGFFPAGSYYNEQFF. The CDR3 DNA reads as TGCGCCAGCAGCCAAGGGTTTTTTCCAGCGGGTTCTTACTACAATGAGCAGTTCTTC.

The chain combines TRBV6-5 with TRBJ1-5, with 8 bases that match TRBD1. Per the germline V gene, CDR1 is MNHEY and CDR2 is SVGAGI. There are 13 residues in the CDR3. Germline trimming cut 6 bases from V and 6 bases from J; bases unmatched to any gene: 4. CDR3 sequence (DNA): TGTGCCAGCAGACGGGACAGGACTCAGCCCCAGCATTTT. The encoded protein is CASRRDRTQPQHF.

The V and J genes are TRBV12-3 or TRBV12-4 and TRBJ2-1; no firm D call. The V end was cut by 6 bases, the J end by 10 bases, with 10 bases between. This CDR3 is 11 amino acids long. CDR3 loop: CASRRTREQFF. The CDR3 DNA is TGTGCCAGCAGGCGCACCCGGGAGCAGTTCTTC.

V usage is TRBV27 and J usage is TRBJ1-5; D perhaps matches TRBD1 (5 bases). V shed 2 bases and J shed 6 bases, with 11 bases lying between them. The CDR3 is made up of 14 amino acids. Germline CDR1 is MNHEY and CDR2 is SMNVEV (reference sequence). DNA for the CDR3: TGTGCCAGCAGTTTAATAGGGGCAGGTCAGCCCCAGCATTTT. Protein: CASSLIGAGQPQHF.

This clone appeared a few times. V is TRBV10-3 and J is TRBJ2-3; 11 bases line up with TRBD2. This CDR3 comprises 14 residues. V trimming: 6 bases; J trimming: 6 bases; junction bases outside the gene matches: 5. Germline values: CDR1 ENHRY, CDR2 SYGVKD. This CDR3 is CAIRLAGGGDTQYF. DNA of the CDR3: TGTGCCATCAGGCTAGCGGGGGGCGGGGATACGCAGTATTTT.

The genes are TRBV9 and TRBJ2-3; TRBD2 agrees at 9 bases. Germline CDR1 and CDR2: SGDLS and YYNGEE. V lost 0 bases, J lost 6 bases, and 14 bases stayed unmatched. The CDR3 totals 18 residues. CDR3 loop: CASSVGGGGASFSDTQYF. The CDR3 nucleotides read TGTGCCAGCAGCGTAGGAGGCGGGGGGGCCTCATTTTCGGATACGCAGTATTTT.

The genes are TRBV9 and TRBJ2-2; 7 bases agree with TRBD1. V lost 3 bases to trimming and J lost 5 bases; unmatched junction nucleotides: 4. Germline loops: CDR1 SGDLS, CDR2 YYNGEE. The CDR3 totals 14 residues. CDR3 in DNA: TGTGCCAGCAGCGGTTACAGGGGAACCGGGGAGCTGTTTTTT. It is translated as CASSGYRGTGELFF. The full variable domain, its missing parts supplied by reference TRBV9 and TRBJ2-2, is DSGVTQTPKHLITATGQRVTLRCSPRSGDLSVYWYQQSLDQGLQFLIQYYNGEERAKGNILERFSAQQFPDLHSELNLSSLELGDSALYFCASSGYRGTGELFFGEGSRLTVL.

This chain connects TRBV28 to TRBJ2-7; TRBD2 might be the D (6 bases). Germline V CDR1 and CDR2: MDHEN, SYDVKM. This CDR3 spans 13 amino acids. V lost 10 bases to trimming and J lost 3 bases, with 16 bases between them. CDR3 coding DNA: TGTGCCACCACCCGGGGGTTCAACTACGAGCAGTACTTC. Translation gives CATTRGFNYEQYF.

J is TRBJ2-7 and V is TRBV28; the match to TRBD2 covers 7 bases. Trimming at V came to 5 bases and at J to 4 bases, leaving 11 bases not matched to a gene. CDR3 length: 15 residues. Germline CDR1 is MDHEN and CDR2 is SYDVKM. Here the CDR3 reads CASSPMSGAHYEQYF. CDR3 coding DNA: TGTGCCAGCAGTCCCATGAGCGGGGCCCATTACGAGCAGTACTTC.

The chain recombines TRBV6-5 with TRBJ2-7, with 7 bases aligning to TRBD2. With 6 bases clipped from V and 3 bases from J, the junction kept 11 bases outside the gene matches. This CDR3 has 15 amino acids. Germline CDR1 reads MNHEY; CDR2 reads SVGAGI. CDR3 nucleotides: TGTGCCAGCAGGTGGGCGGGGAGGGAGGGCTACGAGCAGTACTTC. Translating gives CASRWAGREGYEQYF.

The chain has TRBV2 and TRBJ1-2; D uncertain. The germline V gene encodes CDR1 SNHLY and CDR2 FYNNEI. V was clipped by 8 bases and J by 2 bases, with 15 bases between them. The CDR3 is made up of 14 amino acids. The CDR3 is CASVHLGRNYGYTF. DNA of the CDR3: TGTGCCAGCGTTCACCTTGGCAGGAACTATGGCTACACCTTC.

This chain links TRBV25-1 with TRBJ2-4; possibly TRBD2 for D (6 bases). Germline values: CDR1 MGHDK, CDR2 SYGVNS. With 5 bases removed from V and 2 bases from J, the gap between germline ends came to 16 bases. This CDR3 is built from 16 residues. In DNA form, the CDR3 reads TGTGCCAGCAGTCAGCCCGGGGGAGGATCCAAAAACATTCAGTACTTC. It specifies CASSQPGGGSKNIQYF.